The clone carrying this T cell receptor beta chain showed up just once. This entry is derived from a study of shared clonotypes between healthy human individuals. Deep-level assay runs were performed. The table came from immunoSEQ multiplex PCR; TCRdb's copy has only in-frame clones and leaves some out. The table records 1.4 million to 1.5 million clones, over 95% of them present only once. V was clipped by 5 bases and J by 1 base, with 14 bases between them. The V gene's germline CDR1 is SGHVS and CDR2 FNYEAQ. The CDR3 loop spans 15 amino acids. The sequencing sample was made of naive CD4+ T cells sorted from blood. The subset was: CD45RA+ positively selected. This receptor was taken from a man aged 25 to 45 in good health. This rearrangement joins TRBV7-6 to TRBJ1-1; TRBD1 might be the D (6 bases). Here the CDR3 reads CASSPSRGPNTEAFF. The CDR3 DNA reads as TGTGCCAGCAGCCCCTCCAGGGGACCGAACACTGAAGCTTTCTTT.